These 2 T cell receptor beta chains came from one sample sequenced in a study of siplizumab effects on memory and regulatory T cells. The data were produced by immunoSEQ multiplex PCR, yet TCRdb's version contains in-frame clones alone and is incomplete. The sample lists about 56,000 clones; around 98% were seen once. Sequenced: naive CD8+ T cells sorted from blood. These receptors originate from a human donor in good health.

For this clone: Other DNA sequences in this specimen translate into the identical CDR3. The rearrangement uses TRBV27 and TRBJ2-7; D possibly matches TRBD1 or TRBD2 (6 bases each). Trimming stripped 2 bases from V and 2 bases from J, with 7 bases between. Germline loops: CDR1 MNHEY, CDR2 SMNVEV (reference sequence). The CDR3 contains 13 residues. DNA for the CDR3: TGTGCCAGCAGTTTAGGGGGGCCCTACGAGCAGTACTTC. Protein sequence: CASSLGGPYEQYF.

The chain couples TRBV19 to TRBJ2-1; no clear D gene. This CDR3 comprises 9 residues. The V end lost 8 bases, the J end lost 13 bases, and 9 bases lay between the germline ends. The germline V gene encodes CDR1 LNHDA and CDR2 SQIVND (reference sequence). The CDR3 loop reads CASGPNQFF. CDR3 coding DNA: TGTGCCAGTGGACCAAACCAGTTCTTC.